This TCR beta chain was identified during a study of OX40 agonist ivuxolimab in advanced cancers. Whole-study context: The dose-escalation cohort was over 65% male, with a mean age of around 60 years, ranging roughly 20 to 80.

Sampling times: baseline, cycle 4 day 1, cycle 7 day 1. V was cut by 6 bases and J by 5 bases, with 21 bases left in between. Germline-derived CDR1 and CDR2 are SNHLY and FYNNEI. This CDR3 is 16 amino acids long. Here immunoSEQ multiplex PCR was the method, and the copy in TCRdb shows in-frame clones only, minus some. The profile shows approximately 74,000 clones, 90% of them singletons. Sequenced material: CD4+ or CD8+ T cells sorted from blood, taken in a trial of the OX40 agonist ivuxolimab. This chain links TRBV2 with TRBJ2-3; D perhaps matches TRBD2 (8 bases). This TCR came from an adult with an advanced solid tumor such as melanoma, head and neck, liver or kidney cancer. CDR3 in amino acids: CASSRGTSSRGDTQYF. Here the CDR3 DNA reads TGTGCCAGCAGCAGGGGGACTAGTTCCCGAGGAGATACGCAGTATTTT.